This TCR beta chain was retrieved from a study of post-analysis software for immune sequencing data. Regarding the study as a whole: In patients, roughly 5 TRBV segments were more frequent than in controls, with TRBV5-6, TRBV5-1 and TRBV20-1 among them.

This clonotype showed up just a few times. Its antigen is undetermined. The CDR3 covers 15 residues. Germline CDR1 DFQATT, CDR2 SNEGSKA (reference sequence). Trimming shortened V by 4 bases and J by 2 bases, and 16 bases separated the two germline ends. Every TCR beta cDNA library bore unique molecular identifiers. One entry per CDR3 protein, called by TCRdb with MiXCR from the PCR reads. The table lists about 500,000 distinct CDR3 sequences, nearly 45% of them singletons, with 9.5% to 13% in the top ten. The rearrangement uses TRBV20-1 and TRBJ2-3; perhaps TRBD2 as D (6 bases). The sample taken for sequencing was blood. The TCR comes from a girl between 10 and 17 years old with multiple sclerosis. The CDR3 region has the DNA TGCAGTGCTACCATCGGAGGGCATATCACAGATACGCAGTATTTT. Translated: CSATIGGHITDTQYF.